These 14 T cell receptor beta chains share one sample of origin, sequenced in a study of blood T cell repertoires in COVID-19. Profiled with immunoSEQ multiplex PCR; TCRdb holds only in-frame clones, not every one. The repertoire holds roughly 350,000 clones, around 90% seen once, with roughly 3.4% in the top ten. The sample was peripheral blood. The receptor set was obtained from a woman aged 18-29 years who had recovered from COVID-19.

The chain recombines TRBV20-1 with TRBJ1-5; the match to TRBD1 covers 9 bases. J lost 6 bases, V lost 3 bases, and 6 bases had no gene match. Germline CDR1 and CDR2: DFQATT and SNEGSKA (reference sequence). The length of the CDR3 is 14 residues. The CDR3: CSASEGQGFQPQHF. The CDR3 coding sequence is TGCAGTGCTAGTGAGGGACAGGGTTTTCAGCCCCAGCATTTT.

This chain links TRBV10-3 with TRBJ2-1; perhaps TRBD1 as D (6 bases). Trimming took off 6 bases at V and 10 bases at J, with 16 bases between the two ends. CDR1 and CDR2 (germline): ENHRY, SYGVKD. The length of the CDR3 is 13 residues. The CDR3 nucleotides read TGTGCCATCAGCGGACAGTCCAACTGGGAGCAGTTCTTC. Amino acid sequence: CAISGQSNWEQFF.

The CDR3 protein is CASSVGLGPYSPLHF. CDR3 DNA sequence: TGTGCCAGCAGTGTCGGCTTGGGGCCATATTCACCCCTCCACTTT. This chain joins TRBV6-6 and TRBJ1-6, with D possibly matching TRBD1 (5 bases). Germline CDR1 reads MNHNY; CDR2 reads SVGAGI (reference sequence). Trimming cost V 5 bases and J 8 bases, with 16 bases left between them. CDR3 length: 15 residues.

The CDR3 loop is CASSLASSDRGSSPLHF. The CDR3 DNA sequence: TGTGCCAGCAGCTTAGCCTCTTCCGACAGGGGAAGTTCACCCCTCCACTTT. The rearrangement joins TRBV7-8 to TRBJ1-6; 8 bases are shared with TRBD1. This CDR3 is built from 17 residues. J gave up 9 bases and V 0 bases, and 10 bases lay outside the gene matches. In germline, CDR1 is SGHVS, CDR2 FQNEAQ.

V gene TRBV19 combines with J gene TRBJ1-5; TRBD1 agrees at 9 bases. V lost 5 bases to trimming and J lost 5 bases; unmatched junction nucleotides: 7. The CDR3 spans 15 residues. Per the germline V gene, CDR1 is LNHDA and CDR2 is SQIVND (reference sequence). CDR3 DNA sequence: TGTGCCAGTAGTCACGGGACAGGGAGCGATCAGCCCCAGCATTTT. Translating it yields CASSHGTGSDQPQHF.

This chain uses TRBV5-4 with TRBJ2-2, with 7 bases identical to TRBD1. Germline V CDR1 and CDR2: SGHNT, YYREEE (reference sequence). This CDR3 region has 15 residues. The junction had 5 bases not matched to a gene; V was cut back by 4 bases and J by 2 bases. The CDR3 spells CASSPGQPNTGELFF. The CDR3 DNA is TGTGCCAGCAGCCCGGGACAGCCCAACACCGGGGAGCTGTTTTTT.

The CDR3 DNA sequence: TGTGCCACCAGCAGAGGACGCGGGGGGTTAGGTGAAGCTTTCTTT. Amino acid sequence: CATSRGRGGLGEAFF. The chain uses TRBV15 and TRBJ1-1; D perhaps matches TRBD1 (5 bases). CDR3 length: 15 residues. V was cut by 1 base and J by 7 bases, with 16 bases left in between. The germline V gene has CDR1 LNHNV and CDR2 YYDKDF (reference sequence).

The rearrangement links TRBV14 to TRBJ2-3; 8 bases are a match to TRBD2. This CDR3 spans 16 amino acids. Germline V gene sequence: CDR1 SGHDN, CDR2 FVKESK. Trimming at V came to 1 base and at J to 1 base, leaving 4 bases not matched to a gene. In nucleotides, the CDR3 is TGTGCCAGCAGCCAAGTGACGGGAGGGCGCACAGATACGCAGTATTTT. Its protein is CASSQVTGGRTDTQYF.

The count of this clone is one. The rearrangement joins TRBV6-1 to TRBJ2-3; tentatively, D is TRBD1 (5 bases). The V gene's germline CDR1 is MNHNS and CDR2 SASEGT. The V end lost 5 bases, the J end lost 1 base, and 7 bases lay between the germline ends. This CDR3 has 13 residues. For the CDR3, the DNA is TGTGCCAGCAGTCCCAGGGGCACAGATACGCAGTATTTT. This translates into CASSPRGTDTQYF.

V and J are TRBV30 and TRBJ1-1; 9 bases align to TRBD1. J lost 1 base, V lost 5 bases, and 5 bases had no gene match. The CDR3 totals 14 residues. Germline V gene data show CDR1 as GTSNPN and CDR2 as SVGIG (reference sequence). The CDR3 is CAWDETGGNTEAFF. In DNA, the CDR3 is TGTGCCTGGGACGAGACAGGGGGGAACACTGAAGCTTTCTTT.

The CDR3 sequence: CSALLQETQYF. The CDR3, as DNA: TGCAGTGCCCTTTTACAAGAGACCCAGTACTTC. The chain joins TRBV20-1 to TRBJ2-5, with D hard to call. This CDR3 contains 11 residues. From germline, CDR1 is DFQATT and CDR2 SNEGSKA (reference sequence). V was shortened by 6 bases and J by 2 bases, with 7 bases between the two germline ends.

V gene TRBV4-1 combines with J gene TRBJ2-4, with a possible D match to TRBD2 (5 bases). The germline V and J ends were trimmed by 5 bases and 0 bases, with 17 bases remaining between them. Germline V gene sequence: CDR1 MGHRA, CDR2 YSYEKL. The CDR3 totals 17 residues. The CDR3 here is CASSLGRLGAAKNIQYF. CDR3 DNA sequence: TGCGCCAGCAGCTTAGGGCGGTTGGGAGCAGCCAAAAACATTCAGTACTTC.

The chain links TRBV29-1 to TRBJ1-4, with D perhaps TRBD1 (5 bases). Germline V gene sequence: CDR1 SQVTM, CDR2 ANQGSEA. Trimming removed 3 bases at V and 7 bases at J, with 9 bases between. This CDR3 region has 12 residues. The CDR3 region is CSVDQGGEKLFF. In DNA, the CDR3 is TGCAGCGTTGACCAGGGAGGTGAAAAACTGTTTTTT.

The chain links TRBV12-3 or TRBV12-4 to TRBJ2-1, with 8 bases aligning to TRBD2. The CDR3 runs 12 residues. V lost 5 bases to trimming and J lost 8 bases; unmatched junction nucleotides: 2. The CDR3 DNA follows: TGTGCCAGCAGTCTCGGGGGGGATGAGCAGTTCTTC. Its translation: CASSLGGDEQFF.